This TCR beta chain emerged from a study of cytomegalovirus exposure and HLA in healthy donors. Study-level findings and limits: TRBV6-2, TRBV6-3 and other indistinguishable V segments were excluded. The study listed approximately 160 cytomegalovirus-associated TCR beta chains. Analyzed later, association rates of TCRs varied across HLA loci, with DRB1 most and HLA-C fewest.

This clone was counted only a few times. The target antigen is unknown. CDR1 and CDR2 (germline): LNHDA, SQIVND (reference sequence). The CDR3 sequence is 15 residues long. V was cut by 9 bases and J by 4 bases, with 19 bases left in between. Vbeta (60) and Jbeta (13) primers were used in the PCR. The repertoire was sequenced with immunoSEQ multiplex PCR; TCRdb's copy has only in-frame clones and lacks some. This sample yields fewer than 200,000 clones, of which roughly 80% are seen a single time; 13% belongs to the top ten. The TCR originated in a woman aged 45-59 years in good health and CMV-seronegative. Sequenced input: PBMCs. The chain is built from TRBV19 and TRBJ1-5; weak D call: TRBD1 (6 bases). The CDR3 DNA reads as TGTGCCAGCGGGGGGGGGCAGGGTGGAAATCAGCCCCAGCATTTT. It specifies CASGGGQGGNQPQHF.